This TCR beta chain emerged from a study of PD-1 blockade in classical Hodgkin lymphoma. Generated by immunoSEQ multiplex PCR, the TCRdb table keeps only in-frame clones and is missing some. The sample has 20,000 to 30,000 clones, 65% to 90% seen once. Every single patient, without exception, relapsed after autologous stem cell transplantation, and brentuximab vedotin exposure varied. Complete response, partial response or progressive disease was recorded as best response. The study's findings and limits: By C4D1, CD4+ diversity increased significantly, especially in complete responders. When nivolumab was started under 1 year after ASCT, patients were excluded.

Comments on this clone: Its matching antigen is unknown.

CDR3 length: 13 residues. Germline loops: CDR1 SGHKS, CDR2 YYEKEE (reference sequence). V gave up 5 bases and J gave up 5 bases; unmatched junction bases: 5. Sequences were derived from peripheral blood mononuclear cells (PBMCs), sampled at baseline. The chain combines TRBV5-5 with TRBJ2-5, with TRBD2 identical over 8 bases. The TCR sequence derives from a human donor with classical Hodgkin lymphoma. The CDR3 nucleotides are TGTGCCAGCAGTCACGGGGGGGTGGAGACCCAGTACTTC. Protein product: CASSHGGVETQYF.